The sequence of this T cell receptor (beta chain) was determined in a study of T cells in Graves' hyperthyroidism and ophthalmopathy. Whole-study results and caveats: Most expanded thyroid clonotypes above 0.001 recurred in blood.

Each person with ophthalmopathy scored at least 3 on the Clinical Activity Score, reached NOSPECS grade 4 or higher, and had been ill under 3 months. TCR beta CDR3 regions were amplified from RNA transcripts. The study used the HTBI primer set for a first-round RT-PCR of the TCR CDR3. MiXCR, applied by TCRdb to the multiplex PCR reads, yields one record per CDR3 protein. The table shows fewer than 750,000 distinct CDR3 sequences, with about 15% occurring only once. Turning to this clonotype: Its specificity is unknown.

Germline CDR1 reads SGHAT; CDR2 reads FQNNGV. Deletions cut 6 bases from V and 2 bases from J, with 11 bases between. The CDR3 runs to 15 residues. The sample taken for sequencing was blood. The chain links TRBV11-2 to TRBJ2-6; TRBD2 might be the D (6 bases). This TCR was recovered from a woman between 40 and 50 years old with Graves' ophthalmopathy. CDR3 amino acids: CASRAPGAGANVLTF. In DNA, the CDR3 is TGTGCCAGCAGAGCACCGGGGGCTGGGGCCAACGTCCTGACTTTC.